This is a list of T cell receptor beta chains from one sample in a study of beta chain features in type 1 diabetes. Generated by immunoSEQ multiplex PCR, the TCRdb table keeps only in-frame clones and is missing some. Altogether about 270,000 clones are present, roughly 13% being singletons, with the ten largest covering about 0.016%. The sample consisted of naive CD4+ T cells from blood. These TCRs come from a man aged 30 to 45 with type 1 diabetes. Both conserved end residues are part of each CDR3. D genes are given only for firm matches. Some rows have no size entry. The others give once, few or many, or a class for an expanded clone.

clone_size,d_call,j_call,v_call,cdr3_nt,cdr3_aa
.,.,TRBJ1-5,TRBV19,TGTGCCAGTTCGGACAGACATAGCAATCAGCCCCAGCATTTT,CASSDRHSNQPQHF
.,.,TRBJ1-2,TRBV30,TGTGCCTGGAGACAGGGAGATGGCTACACCTTC,CAWRQGDGYTF
few,TRBD1,TRBJ1-2,TRBV18,TGTGCCAGCTCAAGGGGACAGGGGGCAGACTATGGCTACACCTTC,CASSRGQGADYGYTF
.,.,TRBJ2-2,TRBV2,TGTGCCAGCAGTGAAGTTCTTACCGGGGAGCTGTTTTTT,CASSEVLTGELFF
few,.,TRBJ1-3,TRBV6-5,TGTGCCAGCAGTTATGCGGGAACTTCTGGAAACACCATATATTTT,CASSYAGTSGNTIYF
.,TRBD2,TRBJ2-1,TRBV5-4,TGTGCCAGCAGCTTGACTAGCGGGTTCAATGAGCAGTTCTTC,CASSLTSGFNEQFF
few,.,TRBJ2-1,TRBV11-3,TGTGCCAGCAGCTTAGTCGGCCTGGGGAGTAATGAGCAGTTCTTC,CASSLVGLGSNEQFF
.,.,TRBJ2-7,TRBV7-6,TGTGCCAGCAGCCCCTTACTAGCCTACGAGCAGTACTTC,CASSPLLAYEQYF
few,.,TRBJ1-5,TRBV7-2,TGTGCCAGCAGCCCATGGGACTTCAATCAGCCCCAGCATTTT,CASSPWDFNQPQHF
.,.,TRBJ1-4,TRBV30,TGTGCCTGGAGTGGGGAGCCTAATGAAAAACTGTTTTTT,CAWSGEPNEKLFF
few,TRBD1,TRBJ2-3,TRBV19,TGTGCCAGTAGTACCGGGACAGAAATCACAGATACGCAGTATTTT,CASSTGTEITDTQYF
few,.,TRBJ1-2,TRBV18,TGTGCCAGCTCACCACCGTCCCAGGGGATTAATGGCTACACCTTC,CASSPPSQGINGYTF
few,TRBD2,TRBJ2-7,TRBV4-2,TGTGCCAGCAGCCAAGAAGGTGGGAGGGCCAGGAACGAGCAGTACTTC,CASSQEGGRARNEQYF
.,TRBD2,TRBJ2-1,TRBV5-1,TGCGCCAGCAGCCCCTTGGGACTAGCGGGAGGGGATGAGCAGTTCTTC,CASSPLGLAGGDEQFF
few,.,TRBJ2-5,TRBV7-2,TGTGCCAGCAGGCGAATGGGGACACTCCCCGAGACCCAGTACTTC,CASRRMGTLPETQYF
.,TRBD1,TRBJ2-5,TRBV29-1,TGCAGCGTGTCCAGGGGGCTGGAGACCCAGTACTTC,CSVSRGLETQYF
once,TRBD1,TRBJ1-1,TRBV7-8,TGTGCCAGCAGCTTATTATGGACAGGGGGGACTGAAGCTTTCTTT,CASSLLWTGGTEAFF
.,TRBD2,TRBJ2-2,TRBV5-1,TGCGCCAGTGGGAGGACTAGCGGGAGCACCGGGGAGCTGTTTTTT,CASGRTSGSTGELFF
.,.,TRBJ2-6,TRBV7-2,TGTGCCAGCAGCTCCGGTCACTCTGGGGCCAACGTCCTGACTTTC,CASSSGHSGANVLTF
few,.,TRBJ2-5,TRBV7-2,TGTGCCAGCGGGGGGGGCCGCGGTGAGACCCAGTACTTC,CASGGGRGETQYF
.,TRBD2,TRBJ2-5,TRBV19,TGTGCCAGTAGTATGGGACTAGCGGGAGCAGAGACCCAGTACTTC,CASSMGLAGAETQYF
.,TRBD2,TRBJ2-1,TRBV5-1,TGCGCCAGCAGCTTAGTTTCCTGGGCGGGAGAAAGCTACAATGAGCAGTTCTTC,CASSLVSWAGESYNEQFF
few,TRBD2,TRBJ2-1,TRBV2,TGTGCCAGCAGTTGGGAGGCGGGAGGGTACAATGAGCAGTTCTTC,CASSWEAGGYNEQFF
few,.,TRBJ2-5,TRBV7-9,TGTGCCAGCAGAGGGGCAGGGATGAAAGAGACCCAGTACTTC,CASRGAGMKETQYF
few,.,TRBJ1-5,TRBV19,TGTGCCAGTAAGGGCAGGGTTGGAGAGCCCCAGCATTTT,CASKGRVGEPQHF
.,TRBD1,TRBJ2-2,TRBV5-1,TGCGCCAGCCTGGGACAGGTAGACACCGGGGAGCTGTTTTTT,CASLGQVDTGELFF
few,.,TRBJ2-6,TRBV7-9,TGTGCCAGCAGCTCCCGTGGCAAAACAGGGTCCGGGGCCAACGTCCTGACTTTC,CASSSRGKTGSGANVLTF
.,TRBD2,TRBJ2-7,TRBV29-1,TGCAGCGTGACCGTACTAGCGGGAGGGACCTACGAGCAGTACTTC,CSVTVLAGGTYEQYF
.,TRBD2,TRBJ2-1,TRBV29-1,TGCAGCGTTGAAGTTAGCGGGAGCCTCCTAAGGACTGAGCAGTTCTTC,CSVEVSGSLLRTEQFF
.,.,TRBJ2-7,TRBV5-4,TGTGCCAGCAGCTGGGGGCCTGGGCTGAGCGAGCAGTACTTC,CASSWGPGLSEQYF
few,.,TRBJ1-2,TRBV18,TGTGCCAGCTCACCCCGGGAAGCCTCTAACTATGGCTACACCTTC,CASSPREASNYGYTF
.,TRBD1,TRBJ2-1,TRBV7-2,TGTGCCAGCAGCCCCCTTGGGGCAGGGGGCGTGAATGAGCAGTTCTTC,CASSPLGAGGVNEQFF
few,TRBD1,TRBJ2-7,TRBV4-2,TGTGCCAGCAGCCAAGATCCCGCAGGGGGCCTTAATTACGAGCAGTACTTC,CASSQDPAGGLNYEQYF
.,.,TRBJ2-7,TRBV5-1,TGCGCCAGCAGACCGGGACAACCAACCTACGAGCAGTACTTC,CASRPGQPTYEQYF
few,.,TRBJ2-1,TRBV28,TGTGCCAGCAGCCTTACACAGAGCTCCTACAATGAGCAGTTCTTC,CASSLTQSSYNEQFF
.,.,TRBJ2-7,TRBV9,TGTGCCAGCAGCCCTCAGGGGAAGAACAGCTACGAGCAGTACTTC,CASSPQGKNSYEQYF
.,TRBD1,TRBJ2-3,TRBV7-9,TGTGCCAGCAGCTTGACAGGGGGTACAGATACGCAGTATTTT,CASSLTGGTDTQYF
.,.,TRBJ2-5,TRBV7-3,TGTGCCAGCAGCTTAAGGGCAGGGCGCGAGACCCAGTACTTC,CASSLRAGRETQYF
.,.,TRBJ1-2,TRBV28,TGTGCCAGCAGTACCATAGCGGGGGAAGTTTATCCCACCTTC,CASSTIAGEVYPTF
few,.,TRBJ1-5,TRBV29-1,TGCAGCGTTGGGGCTAACCCGAATCAGCCCCAGCATTTT,CSVGANPNQPQHF
.,.,TRBJ1-5,TRBV7-2,TGTGCCAGCAGCTTAGTTGGACCGGGGCAGCCCCAGCATTTT,CASSLVGPGQPQHF
.,.,TRBJ2-7,TRBV7-6,TGTGCCAGCAGCCGGGACAGGACGGGGGGTTTTTACTACGAGCAGTACTTC,CASSRDRTGGFYYEQYF
.,.,TRBJ1-2,TRBV29-1,TGCAGCGCCGGGGGGGAAGGCTACACCTTC,CSAGGEGYTF
few,.,TRBJ1-5,TRBV30,TGTGCCTGGAGTGTACGGGAGAAGCAGCCCCAGCATTTT,CAWSVREKQPQHF
.,TRBD1,TRBJ2-4,TRBV7-2,TGTGCCAGCAGCTCACCGACAGGGGGAAAAAACATTCAGTACTTC,CASSSPTGGKNIQYF
.,TRBD1,TRBJ2-7,TRBV27,TGTGCCAGCAGTTTAGGGACAGGGACCGAGCAGTACTTC,CASSLGTGTEQYF
.,TRBD1,TRBJ1-1,TRBV6-6,TGTGCCAGCAGTGACAGGGGTATAGCGGCTTTCTTT,CASSDRGIAAFF
few,.,TRBJ2-7,TRBV15,TGTGCCACCAGCAGAGACCAGCGGGACGAGCAGTACTTC,CATSRDQRDEQYF
.,.,TRBJ2-1,TRBV9,TGTGCCAGCAGCGTAGGGCTAGCGACCAGCTCCTACAATGAGCAGTTCTTC,CASSVGLATSSYNEQFF
.,TRBD2,TRBJ2-7,TRBV5-1,TGCGCCAGCAGCTTGGACCGGGAGGACCACGAGCAGTACTTC,CASSLDREDHEQYF
.,TRBD2,TRBJ2-7,TRBV4-2,TGTGCCAGCAGCCAAGTGGGTCTAGCGGGAGGCGTCCCGGGCGAGCAGTACTTC,CASSQVGLAGGVPGEQYF
once,TRBD2,TRBJ2-7,TRBV30,TGTGCCTGGAGTATGGGGAGGGCCTACGAGCAGTACTTC,CAWSMGRAYEQYF
.,TRBD1,TRBJ1-4,TRBV6-6,TGTGCCAGCAGTTTGTCCGGGACAGGGCCGGAAAAACTGTTTTTT,CASSLSGTGPEKLFF
.,TRBD1,TRBJ2-1,TRBV5-1,TGCGCCAGCAGCTTGGTGGGACAGGGGGCATCGGAGCAGTTCTTC,CASSLVGQGASEQFF
few,TRBD1,TRBJ1-1,TRBV28,TGTGCCAGCAGTAACCCGGGACAGGTCTTTGGGGATGAAGCTTTCTTT,CASSNPGQVFGDEAFF